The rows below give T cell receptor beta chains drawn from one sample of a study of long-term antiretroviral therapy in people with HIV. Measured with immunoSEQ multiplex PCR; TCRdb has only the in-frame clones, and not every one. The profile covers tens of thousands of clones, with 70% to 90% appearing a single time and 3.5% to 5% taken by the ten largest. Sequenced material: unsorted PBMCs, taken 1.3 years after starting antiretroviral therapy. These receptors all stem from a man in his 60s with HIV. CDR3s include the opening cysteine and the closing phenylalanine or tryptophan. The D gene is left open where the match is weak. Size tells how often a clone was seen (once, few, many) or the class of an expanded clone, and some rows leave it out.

cdr3_aa: CASSYRLKAGSYGYTF
cdr3_nt: TGTGCCAGCAGTTACCGATTAAAGGCGGGTTCCTATGGCTACACCTTC
v_call: TRBV6-5
j_call: TRBJ1-2
clone_size: once
d_call: NA

cdr3_aa: CASSVPGQLNEKLFF
cdr3_nt: TGTGCCAGCAGCGTACCGGGACAGTTAAATGAAAAACTGTTTTTT
v_call: TRBV7-9
j_call: TRBJ1-4
clone_size: NA
d_call: TRBD1

cdr3_aa: CASSPQPGPGETQYF
cdr3_nt: TGTGCCAGCAGCCCACAACCCGGGCCGGGGGAGACCCAGTACTTC
v_call: TRBV9
j_call: TRBJ2-5
clone_size: NA
d_call: NA

cdr3_aa: CATGKRGENIQYF
cdr3_nt: TGTGCCACCGGAAAGCGGGGGGAAAACATTCAGTACTTC
v_call: TRBV11-2
j_call: TRBJ2-4
clone_size: NA
d_call: TRBD2

cdr3_aa: CASSVAGSKDYEQYF
cdr3_nt: TGTGCCAGCAGCGTAGCAGGGTCCAAGGATTACGAGCAGTACTTC
v_call: TRBV9
j_call: TRBJ2-7
clone_size: NA
d_call: NA

cdr3_aa: CASSPDTGSSYEQYF
cdr3_nt: TGTGCCAGCAGCCCCGATACAGGGAGCTCCTACGAGCAGTACTTC
v_call: TRBV7-2
j_call: TRBJ2-7
clone_size: NA
d_call: NA

cdr3_aa: CAISESGDRGNEQFF
cdr3_nt: TGTGCCATCAGTGAGAGTGGAGACCGGGGGAATGAGCAGTTCTTC
v_call: TRBV10-3
j_call: TRBJ2-1
clone_size: NA
d_call: NA

cdr3_aa: CASSQADRGYGYTF
cdr3_nt: TGCGCCAGCAGCCAAGCGGACAGGGGATATGGCTACACCTTC
v_call: TRBV4-1
j_call: TRBJ1-2
clone_size: NA
d_call: TRBD1

cdr3_aa: CASSPGTYSNQPQHF
cdr3_nt: TGTGCCAGCAGTCCCGGGACTTATAGCAATCAGCCCCAGCATTTT
v_call: TRBV2
j_call: TRBJ1-5
clone_size: NA
d_call: NA

cdr3_aa: CASSQSDLAVRRSPLHF
cdr3_nt: TGCGCCAGCAGCCAATCCGATTTAGCGGTACGACGTTCACCCCTCCACTTT
v_call: TRBV4-1
j_call: TRBJ1-6
clone_size: NA
d_call: NA

cdr3_aa: CASSSLGQGGYEQYF
cdr3_nt: TGTGCCAGCAGTTCCTTAGGACAGGGAGGATACGAGCAGTACTTC
v_call: TRBV6-5
j_call: TRBJ2-7
clone_size: NA
d_call: TRBD1

cdr3_aa: CASKKQGALNQPQHF
cdr3_nt: TGTGCCAGCAAAAAACAGGGGGCCCTCAATCAGCCCCAGCATTTT
v_call: TRBV6-5
j_call: TRBJ1-5
clone_size: NA
d_call: TRBD1

cdr3_aa: CASSYGRTQYF
cdr3_nt: TGTGCCAGCAGTTACGGGCGTACGCAGTATTTT
v_call: TRBV6-5
j_call: TRBJ2-3
clone_size: NA
d_call: NA

cdr3_aa: CASSPRTGSVKTQYF
cdr3_nt: TGCGCCAGCAGCCCTCGGACAGGGAGTGTGAAGACCCAGTACTTC
v_call: TRBV23-1
j_call: TRBJ2-5
clone_size: NA
d_call: TRBD1

cdr3_aa: CASSEKEDNYGNTIYF
cdr3_nt: TGTGCCAGCAGCGAAAAAGAAGACAACTACGGAAACACCATATATTTT
v_call: TRBV9
j_call: TRBJ1-3
clone_size: NA
d_call: NA